What follows is one T cell receptor (beta chain) and its context. This clone's antigen is unknown. No much larger clone exists at a distance of one base, and base qualities are not known. The germline V gene encodes CDR1 MNHEY and CDR2 SMNVEV (reference sequence). The germline V end is reduced by 0 bases and the J end by 2 bases; junction bases left unmatched: 7. Including the terminal cysteine and phenylalanine, the CDR3 comprises 17 residues. The sequence is cut down to CDR3 DNA, 51 bases in frame from base 1. This entry is derived from a study of CD8+CD57+ T cells in acquired aplastic anemia (dated by TCRdb to between 2017 and 2018). Broadly, across the study: A mean of around 3.3 ug of DNA, ranging from roughly 0.19 to 27.4 ug, was extracted from sorted CD4+ and CD8+ cells. For healthy donor samples, the average read count was about 10.8 million for CD4+ cells and 11 million to 13 million for CD8+ cells.

Genomic DNA was used as template for profiling of TCR beta VDJ combinations and CDR3 sequences. An Illumina HiSeq 2000 was the platform used for TCR repertoire sequencing. Turning to the authors' computational methods: TRBV/TRBJ rearrangement plots, CDR3 size and DJ length profiles, and Simpson's diversity index were used to assess repertoires. The immunodominant clone was defined as the most abundant DNA sequence in deep sequencing data. CDR3 amino acid sequences were screened for sharing across subjects and were compared with published repertoires and the VDJdb database. TCRdb trimmed public reads at Q25 via fastp, called clones via MiXCR and kept in-frame beta chains. When rows share a CDR3 protein, they turn into one entry using the most common DNA and genes. It is TCRdb's table, rather than the study itself, that gives the V and J calls and clone size. The sample table lists about 180,000 distinct CDR3 sequences, approximately 45% of them with a count of one. The ten largest clonotypes hold about 2.9% of the sample.

What the research found in general, with its limitations: Patients and healthy controls showed no significant difference in CD8+ Simpson's diversity (P=0.060). Around 30 CD8+ CDR3 sequences were shared between patients and controls but appeared highly expressed in patients and within their immunodominant clones.

TCR repertoires of sorted CD4+ and CD8+ blood T cells from severe aplastic anemia patients and healthy subjects were deep-sequenced in the study. Ficoll-Paque density gradient centrifugation was used to isolate peripheral blood mononuclear cells. Before DNA was extracted, CD4+ and CD8+ T cells were sorted using either FACS or magnetic beads. The sequence was obtained from a human donor in good health. The specimen was sorted CD4+, CD8+, or CD8+CD57+ T cells (not recorded which) from PBMCs. The V and J genes are TRBV27 and TRBJ1-2; 9 central bases correspond to TRBD1. The nucleotide sequence is TGTGCCAGCAGTTTATCGGGATGGGACAGGGCGAACTATGGCTACACCTTC. This yields the protein CASSLSGWDRANYGYTF.